Reported below is one T cell receptor (beta chain). No antigen is known for it. These data originate in a study of shared clonotypes between healthy human individuals. Each CD8 memory set brought CD45RO+ cells together with CCR7-negative CD45RA+ TemRA cells. Points from the study as a whole: Shared across a handful of donors were around 4.7% of the naive CD4 clonotypes.

Using immunoSEQ multiplex PCR, the repertoire was profiled, and TCRdb retains in-frame clones only, with some absent. The sample gives under 150,000 clones, under 70% of which show up once; 20% to 25% is in the top ten. The CDR3 has 14 amino acids. Trimming removed 1 base at V and 4 bases at J, with 11 bases between. Looked up from germline, CDR1 is SGHTA and CDR2 is FQGNSA. The chain joins TRBV7-2 to TRBJ2-7; possible D gene TRBD2, 5 bases. Sequencing input: memory CD8+ T cells sorted from blood. Subset meaning: CD45RO+ cells pooled with CCR7-negative TemRA cells. This receptor was obtained from a woman aged 25 to 45 in good health. The CDR3 spells CASSLVKRSYEQYF. DNA for the CDR3: TGTGCCAGCAGCTTAGTTAAGCGGTCATACGAGCAGTACTTC.